This is a list of T cell receptor beta chains from one sample in a study of cytomegalovirus exposure and HLA in healthy donors. Sequenced by immunoSEQ multiplex PCR; TCRdb stores in-frame clones only, minus some. Of more than 80,000 clones listed, roughly 80% are singletons. Sequencing used PBMCs. These receptors came from a man aged 35 to 55 in good health and CMV-seronegative. CDR3s include the opening cysteine and the closing phenylalanine or tryptophan. The order of the fields is D gene, clone size, V gene, J gene, CDR3 DNA, CDR3 protein. A D gene is named only where the DNA matches it firmly. The size field is filled for only some rows; it gives once, few, many or a size class.

-	-	TRBV25-1	TRBJ2-5	TGTGCCAGCAGTGAATTTGGGGGGATGGGGGAGACCCAGTACTTC	CASSEFGGMGETQYF
TRBD2	-	TRBV7-3	TRBJ2-1	TGTGCCAGCAGCTTACAGCGAGCGGGGGGGCCCCATGAGCAGTTCTTC	CASSLQRAGGPHEQFF
TRBD1	-	TRBV6-1	TRBJ1-5	TGTGCCAGCAGTGAAGCGTGGACAGGGAATCAGCCCCAGCATTTT	CASSEAWTGNQPQHF
TRBD1	once	TRBV4-1	TRBJ2-2	TGCGCCAGCAGCAAATTACCAGGGGGCGCGGAAACCGGGGAGCTGTTTTTT	CASSKLPGGAETGELFF
TRBD1	-	TRBV10-2	TRBJ1-5	TGCGCCAGCAGTGAGTCACAGGGGGTGCCTCCAAATCAGCCCCAGCATTTT	CASSESQGVPPNQPQHF
-	-	TRBV19	TRBJ2-7	TGTGCCAGTAGTGCCGGGACACCCTACGAGCAGTACTTC	CASSAGTPYEQYF
-	-	TRBV7-9	TRBJ2-3	TGTGCCAGCAGCTTAAGCGGTAGCACAGATACGCAGTATTTT	CASSLSGSTDTQYF
TRBD1	-	TRBV7-6	TRBJ2-3	TGTGCCAGCAGCTTAATGGGACAGGGTTGGGGCACAGATACGCAGTATTTT	CASSLMGQGWGTDTQYF
TRBD1	-	TRBV6-6	TRBJ1-5	TGTGCCAGCAGTTACTCGGACAGGGGCGGCAATCAGCCCCAGCATTTT	CASSYSDRGGNQPQHF
-	-	TRBV29-1	TRBJ2-3	TGCAGCGTTGAAGGAGCAACTAGCACAGATACGCAGTATTTT	CSVEGATSTDTQYF
-	-	TRBV5-8	TRBJ2-3	TGTGCCAGCAGCTTGGGGGCAAGCACAGATACGCAGTATTTT	CASSLGASTDTQYF
TRBD2	few	TRBV2	TRBJ2-3	TGTGCCAGCAGTGACGCAACATCTAGCGGGGGGTCAGATACGCAGTATTTT	CASSDATSSGGSDTQYF
-	-	TRBV4-1	TRBJ1-2	TGCGCCAGCAGCCGAGGGCGGGAGGGGGGCTACACCTTC	CASSRGREGGYTF
TRBD1	-	TRBV2	TRBJ1-5	TGTGCCAGCAGTGACACCGGGACAGGGGTTCAGCCCCAGCATTTT	CASSDTGTGVQPQHF
-	-	TRBV5-4	TRBJ2-3	TGTGCCAGCAGCTTGGGTGGGCCAGATACGCAGTATTTT	CASSLGGPDTQYF
-	-	TRBV20-1	TRBJ2-5	TGCAGTGCAGGACTGGAGACCCAGTACTTC	CSAGLETQYF
TRBD1	-	TRBV7-9	TRBJ2-7	TGTGCCAGCGTCTCGACAGGGGTCGTCTACGAGCAGTACTTC	CASVSTGVVYEQYF
TRBD1	-	TRBV6-5	TRBJ1-6	TGTGCCAGCAGTTACGAGGGGACAGGGTACTCACCCCTCCACTTT	CASSYEGTGYSPLHF
TRBD2	-	TRBV5-1	TRBJ2-7	TGCGCCAGCAGCTCAAGCGGGGGCAGCTACGAGCAGTACTTC	CASSSSGGSYEQYF
TRBD1	-	TRBV5-1	TRBJ2-6	TGCGCCAGCAGCTTGGAAACGGCAGGGGGTGGGTTGGGGGCCAACGTCCTGACTTTC	CASSLETAGGGLGANVLTF
TRBD1	-	TRBV4-2	TRBJ2-7	TGTGCCAGCAGCCTCCTCCCAGGGGGCGGGGAGCAGTACTTC	CASSLLPGGGEQYF
TRBD1	few	TRBV4-2	TRBJ2-6	TGTGCCAGCAGCCCGGGACAGGGGGCTTCTGGGGCCAACGTCCTGACTTTC	CASSPGQGASGANVLTF
TRBD1	-	TRBV7-9	TRBJ1-6	TGTGCCAGCAGCAGGTGGACAGGGGTAAATTCACCCCTCCACTTT	CASSRWTGVNSPLHF
TRBD1	-	TRBV9	TRBJ1-2	TGTGCCAGCAGCGTAGATGTGACAGGGGATGACTATGGCTACACCTTC	CASSVDVTGDDYGYTF
-	-	TRBV2	TRBJ1-2	TGTGCCAGCAGTGACTCCGGGGGACCTAACTATGGCTACACCTTC	CASSDSGGPNYGYTF
TRBD2	few	TRBV19	TRBJ2-5	TGTGCCAGTAGTAACCTCAGGAAGCGGGGGGGAGAGACCCAGTACTTC	CASSNLRKRGGETQYF
-	-	TRBV11-2	TRBJ1-2	TGTGCCAGCAGCTCTCCGGCCAGGGTGTATGGCTACACCTTC	CASSSPARVYGYTF
-	-	TRBV19	TRBJ2-7	TGTGCCAGTAGTGGATCCAGGGGAAACTACGAGCAGTACTTC	CASSGSRGNYEQYF
-	-	TRBV27	TRBJ1-1	TGTGCCAGCAGTTTATCGATACCCCTCATAACAGGGAACACTGAAGCTTTCTTT	CASSLSIPLITGNTEAFF
TRBD1	many	TRBV6-1	TRBJ2-5	TGTGCCAGCAGTGAATTCCGGGACAGGGGGCCAGAGACCCAGTACTTC	CASSEFRDRGPETQYF
TRBD1	-	TRBV13	TRBJ2-1	TGTGCCAGCAGCTTATGGGGAACAGGGGACAATGAGCAGTTCTTC	CASSLWGTGDNEQFF
-	-	TRBV6-1	TRBJ2-7	TGTGCCAGCAGTGACAGGGCAGGTCGGTCCTACGAGCAGTACTTC	CASSDRAGRSYEQYF
TRBD2	-	TRBV14	TRBJ2-1	TGTGCCAGCAGCACCATAGCGGGGGGGTTAAATGAGCAGTTCTTC	CASSTIAGGLNEQFF
-	-	TRBV5-4	TRBJ2-7	TGTGCCAGCAGCTTGGACGGAGCCTACGAGCAGTACTTC	CASSLDGAYEQYF
TRBD1	-	TRBV6-1	TRBJ2-5	TGTGCCAGCTCTGCCGAGACAGGGGAGACCCAGTACTTC	CASSAETGETQYF
TRBD1	few	TRBV5-1	TRBJ2-2	TGCGCCAGCAGCTTGAAAAGGGGGCACACCGGGGAGCTGTTTTTT	CASSLKRGHTGELFF
-	-	TRBV6-1	TRBJ2-7	TGTGCCATTACGGGAATAGTGATCTACGAGCAGTACTTC	CAITGIVIYEQYF
-	-	TRBV7-9	TRBJ1-1	TGTGCCAGCAGCTTCACGACCGGGAGGGGAGCGAACACTGAAGCTTTCTTT	CASSFTTGRGANTEAFF
-	once	TRBV4-1	TRBJ2-3	TGCGCCAGCGGGGCTGTCAATATGGGTTTCACAGATACGCAGTATTTT	CASGAVNMGFTDTQYF
TRBD1	-	TRBV5-1	TRBJ1-2	TGCGCCAGCAGCAGCGACAGGGGTCCTCTGGGTGGCTACACCTTC	CASSSDRGPLGGYTF
TRBD1	-	TRBV7-6	TRBJ2-4	TGTGCCAGCAGCCCGCAGTTGGGACAGGGGGCCAAAAACATTCAGTACTTC	CASSPQLGQGAKNIQYF
TRBD2	once	TRBV10-3	TRBJ2-3	TGTGCCATCAGTGATATGGCTAGCGGGGGCAACACAGATACGCAGTATTTT	CAISDMASGGNTDTQYF
TRBD1	-	TRBV19	TRBJ1-1	TGTGCCAGTAGCTGGGGGCAGGGGGGCACTGAAGCTTTCTTT	CASSWGQGGTEAFF
TRBD1	once	TRBV29-1	TRBJ2-7	TGCAGCGTTGTCGGAAACAGGGGGGACGAGCAGTACTTC	CSVVGNRGDEQYF
-	-	TRBV7-2	TRBJ1-3	TGTGCCAGCAGAGGGACACTAGCGAGTAACACCATATATTTT	CASRGTLASNTIYF
-	few	TRBV7-9	TRBJ2-5	TGTGCCAGCAGCCGAGGGGAGACCCAGTACTTC	CASSRGETQYF
-	-	TRBV18	TRBJ2-5	TGTGCCAGCTCACGGGACAAAGAAGAGACCCAGTACTTC	CASSRDKEETQYF
TRBD1	-	TRBV2	TRBJ1-1	TGTGCCAGCAGCTGGACAGGAATGAACACTGAAGCTTTCTTT	CASSWTGMNTEAFF
TRBD1	-	TRBV10-2	TRBJ2-3	TGCGCCAGCAGCCAGACAGGGGGCGCAGATACGCAGTATTTT	CASSQTGGADTQYF
TRBD2	-	TRBV5-1	TRBJ2-7	TGCGCCAGCAGCTTACTAGCGGGGGCAACCTACGAGCAGTACTTC	CASSLLAGATYEQYF
-	-	TRBV4-1	TRBJ2-3	TGCGCCAGCAGCCGCCGGGGTGGAGATACGCAGTATTTT	CASSRRGGDTQYF
-	-	TRBV19	TRBJ2-3	TGTGCCAGTAGTATAGGGGCGGGGCCGGGGGACACAGATACGCAGTATTTT	CASSIGAGPGDTDTQYF
TRBD1	-	TRBV7-8	TRBJ2-2	TGTGCCAGCAGCTTATCTGGGACAGCGAACACCGGGGAGCTGTTTTTT	CASSLSGTANTGELFF
-	-	TRBV5-4	TRBJ1-2	TGTGCCAGCAGCTGGACACAGAACTATGGCTACACCTTC	CASSWTQNYGYTF
TRBD2	-	TRBV7-2	TRBJ2-7	TGTGCCAGCGCCTTAGAAGGCACTAGCGGTACGCACGAGCAGTACTTC	CASALEGTSGTHEQYF
TRBD1	-	TRBV10-2	TRBJ2-1	TGCGCCAGCAGTGACCCCGGGACAGGGTATAGCGGGTCCTACAATGAGCAGTTCTTC	CASSDPGTGYSGSYNEQFF
TRBD1	-	TRBV27	TRBJ1-1	TGTGCCAGCAGTTTATCACAGGGGCGCACTGAAGCTTTCTTT	CASSLSQGRTEAFF